This T cell receptor beta chain derives from a study of cytomegalovirus exposure and HLA in healthy donors. General study points: Later analysis suggested links between common viral pathogens and several top significant clusters. Presence/absence analyses assumed roughly uniform sequencing depth across donors. Later analysis showed TCR association rates varying by HLA locus, highest for DRB1 and lowest for HLA-C.

Remarks on this clone: The antigen is not known. The junction departs from germline at one end; a sequencing error may be responsible.

Amplification used 60 Vbeta primers and 13 Jbeta primers. Method: immunoSEQ multiplex PCR; TCRdb's copy keeps in-frame clones and lacks some. The repertoire holds some 140,000 clones, with roughly three quarters as singletons. Sequencing input: PBMCs. This sequence was found in a female donor in good health and CMV-seronegative.

The DNA of the CDR3 is TGTGCCAGCAGAGAAGGGTCTACAGGGGATGGCAATCAGCCCCAGCATTTT. Translating gives CASREGSTGDGNQPQHF. The chain is built from TRBV2 and TRBJ1-5; 7 bases agree with TRBD1. Germline CDR1 and CDR2: SNHLY and FYNNEI. The CDR3 spans 17 residues.